The 14 T cell receptor beta chains in this list originate from one sample, sequenced in a study of blood T cells in healthy people across ages. For the second PCR, which ran for roughly 6 to 11 cycles, a sample-barcoded 5' primer and a J-beta primer mix were used. TCRdb independently ran MiXCR on the 5' RACE reads; one entry per CDR3 protein. The repertoire holds hundreds of thousands of distinct CDR3 sequences, roughly 52% seen once, with around 15% in the top ten. Input material: blood. These receptors were taken from a man aged 25-40 years in good health.

The V gene is TRBV9, the J gene TRBJ2-1; D is unclear. Germline-derived CDR1 and CDR2 are SGDLS and YYNGEE. V lost 0 bases to trimming and J lost 9 bases, with 10 bases between them. The CDR3 totals 13 residues. The CDR3 sequence: CASSVVYQAEQFF. CDR3 DNA sequence: TGTGCCAGCAGCGTAGTCTACCAGGCTGAGCAGTTCTTC.

The chain couples TRBV7-2 to TRBJ2-1, with D perhaps TRBD1 (5 bases). The CDR3 contains 16 residues. Germline V lookup: CDR1 SGHTA, CDR2 FQGNSA. V was cut by 4 bases and J by 1 base, with 14 bases left in between. This CDR3 reads CASSSRQPGSYNEQFF. The CDR3 nucleotides read TGTGCCAGCAGCTCCCGACAGCCCGGATCCTACAATGAGCAGTTCTTC.

The V call is TRBV12-3 or TRBV12-4, the J call TRBJ1-6, with 7 bases identical to TRBD1. The CDR3 consists of 14 residues. V gave up 5 bases and J gave up 7 bases; unmatched junction bases: 5. This chain's CDR3 is CASSEGQSNSPLHF. The CDR3 nucleotides read TGTGCCAGCAGTGAGGGACAGAGCAATTCACCCCTCCACTTT.

The V gene is TRBV4-1, the J gene TRBJ1-1; unclear D gene. V shed 4 bases and J shed 4 bases, with 16 bases lying between them. This CDR3 contains 15 residues. Germline CDR1 reads MGHRA; CDR2 reads YSYEKL. As DNA, the CDR3 is TGCGCCAGCAGCCCCGGCTCTGCGATGGTCACTGAAGCTTTCTTT. Translation: CASSPGSAMVTEAFF.

The chain couples TRBV20-1 to TRBJ2-5; maybe TRBD2 (6 bases). CDR3 length: 12 amino acids. Looked up from germline, CDR1 is DFQATT and CDR2 is SNEGSKA (reference sequence). The germline V and J ends were trimmed by 4 bases and 7 bases, with 13 bases remaining between them. The CDR3 loop is CSATGTSVTQYF. The CDR3, as DNA: TGCAGTGCTACCGGGACTTCGGTGACCCAGTACTTC.

Concerning this clonotype itself: Possible read error: a much larger clone is one base away. This chain's CDR3 is CAIRVAGGDYNEQYF. The CDR3 DNA sequence: TGTGCCATCAGAGTAGCGGGGGGGGACTACAATGAGCAGTACTTC. This rearrangement joins TRBV10-3 to TRBJ2-1, with TRBD2 matching 11 bases. The J call may be incorrect, as the DNA end agrees better with TRBJ2-7. Germline assignment: CDR1 ENHRY and CDR2 SYGVKD. The CDR3 spans 15 residues.

The table lists this clonotype with a count of one. V gene TRBV10-3 combines with J gene TRBJ2-6, with unresolved D. Trimming pared 8 bases from V and 0 bases from J, leaving 5 bases between. The germline CDR1 and CDR2 sequences are ENHRY and SYGVKD. This CDR3 region has 13 residues. The CDR3 region is CAIQVSGANVLTF. The CDR3 nucleotides are TGTGCCATCCAGGTCTCTGGGGCCAACGTCCTGACTTTC.

This chain joins TRBV3-1 and TRBJ2-3; D remains ambiguous. The CDR3 has 15 amino acids. CDR1 is LGHDT, CDR2 YNNKEL, per germline (reference sequence). Deletions cut 1 base from V and 1 base from J, with 9 bases between. Here the CDR3 DNA reads TGTGCCAGCAGCCAAGGAAGGGCGCGCACAGATACGCAGTATTTT. Residues: CASSQGRARTDTQYF.

The chain couples TRBV20-1 to TRBJ1-2; tentatively, D is TRBD1 (6 bases). The germline V gene encodes CDR1 DFQATT and CDR2 SNEGSKA (reference sequence). This CDR3 is 18 amino acids long. The V gene lost 2 bases and the J gene lost 2 bases, with 24 bases spanning the gap. CDR3 in amino acids: CSARPPLGRGARNYGYTF. For the CDR3, the DNA is TGCAGTGCTAGACCCCCCTTGGGGAGGGGGGCGCGAAACTATGGCTACACCTTC.

On this clonotype itself: The junction shows a germline mismatch at one end, possibly a read error. V is TRBV20-1 and J is TRBJ2-3, with D possibly TRBD2 on 5 matching bases. The CDR3 extends over 15 amino acids. Germline CDR1 is DFQATT and CDR2 is SNEGSKA (reference sequence). For the CDR3, the DNA is TGCAGTGCTACGGTGGCGGGCCCGAGCACAGATGCGCAGTATTTT. Translating gives CSATVAGPSTDAQYF.

V usage is TRBV6-1 and J usage is TRBJ2-7; D not resolved. The CDR3 sequence is 15 residues long. CDR1 is MNHNS and CDR2 is SASEGT in the germline V gene. Trimming took 2 bases from V and 7 from J, leaving 18 bases between them. CDR3 sequence (DNA): TGTGCCAGCAGTGAATCTGAGGACGGGCCCAGGGAGCAGTACTTC. This gives the protein CASSESEDGPREQYF.

About this clonotype itself: A single base separates this from a much larger clone, so it may be a read error. The chain links TRBV7-9 to TRBJ2-2, with D unclear. There are 15 residues in the CDR3. The germline CDR1 and CDR2 sequences are SEHNR and FQNEAQ (reference sequence). V was trimmed by 5 bases and J by 0 bases, leaving 10 bases between them. CDR3 nucleotides: TGTGCCAGCAGCGTCACAGCCGCGAACACCGGGGAGCTGTTTTTT. Its protein is CASSVTAANTGELFF.

This chain joins TRBV6-6 and TRBJ2-1; 11 nucleotides align to TRBD2. The J call may be incorrect, as the DNA end agrees better with TRBJ2-7. The CDR3 contains 13 residues. The germline V gene has CDR1 MNHNY and CDR2 SVGAGI (reference sequence). The CDR3 sequence: CASRTSGAGEQYF. As DNA, the CDR3 is TGTGCCAGCAGGACTAGCGGGGCTGGCGAGCAGTACTTC.

The chain employs TRBV27 and TRBJ2-3, with 13 nucleotides matching TRBD2. V lost 7 bases, J lost 5 bases, and 9 bases stayed unmatched. The germline gives CDR1 MNHEY, CDR2 SMNVEV (reference sequence). The CDR3 covers 16 residues. CDR3 nucleotides: TGTGCCAGCACCAAGCGGACTAGCGGGGGTATAGATACGCAGTATTTT. Translation: CASTKRTSGGIDTQYF.